A single sample gave rise to the 14 T cell receptor beta chains below, sequenced in a study of identical twins. Each CDR3 protein is one row after TCRdb ran MiXCR on the 5' RACE reads. The sample includes 690,000 or so distinct CDR3 sequences, 8.6% of them seen just once. This same sample was also taken into another study, of yellow fever vaccine responses in identical twins.

The specimen sequenced was PBMCs. Source of these receptors: a young woman in good health.

The sample holds a few counts of this clonotype. The chain combines TRBV10-3 with TRBJ2-2, with D perhaps matching TRBD2 (6 bases). This CDR3 contains 16 residues. Germline V CDR1 and CDR2: ENHRY, SYGVKD. V was shortened by 4 bases and J by 0 bases, with 12 bases between the two germline ends. Here the CDR3 reads CAISGPGDPNTGELFF. The CDR3 region has the DNA TGTGCCATCAGTGGTCCGGGGGACCCGAACACCGGGGAGCTGTTTTTT.

This clonotype was counted at least ten times. CDR3 coding DNA: TGCGCCAGCAGCTTGGTTGGCGCCCCCTACGAGCAGTACTTC. Translation: CASSLVGAPYEQYF. This rearrangement joins TRBV5-1 to TRBJ2-7; no firm D call. Germline V CDR1 and CDR2: SGHRS, YFSETQ. Between the trimmed V and J ends, which lost 0 bases and 2 bases, there was a span of 9 bases. The CDR3 has 14 residues. Full variable domain (outside the CDR3, taken from reference TRBV5-1 and TRBJ2-7): KAGVTQTPRYLIKTRGQQVTLSCSPISGHRSVSWYQQTPGQGLQFLFEYFSETQRNKGNFPGRFSGRQFSNSRSEMNVSTLELGDSALYLCASSLVGAPYEQYFGPGTRLTVT.

The chain carries TRBV20-1 and TRBJ2-2; 8 bases align to TRBD2. CDR1 and CDR2 (germline): DFQATT, SNEGSKA (reference sequence). The CDR3 is made up of 15 amino acids. Trimming at V came to 8 bases and at J to 0 bases, leaving 8 bases not matched to a gene. The chain's CDR3 is CSSPGGVANTGELFF. CDR3 in DNA: TGCAGTTCACCCGGGGGGGTGGCGAACACCGGGGAGCTGTTTTTT.

CDR3 loop: CASSFPGLGVHEQYF. The CDR3 bases are TGTGCCAGCAGTTTCCCAGGGCTGGGGGTTCACGAGCAGTACTTC. The gene calls are TRBV27 and TRBJ2-7; TRBD1 or TRBD2 may be the D gene (5 bases each). Trimming cost V 3 bases and J 5 bases, with 17 bases left between them. Germline CDR1 reads MNHEY; CDR2 reads SMNVEV (reference sequence). CDR3 length equals 15 residues.

The J gene is TRBJ2-7, the V gene TRBV7-8; D is undetermined. The CDR3 has 14 residues. Germline V lookup: CDR1 SGHVS, CDR2 FQNEAQ. Trimming took off 4 bases at V and 5 bases at J, with 15 bases between the two ends. The CDR3 bases are TGTGCCAGCAGCTCCGACCCCGGGTATAACGAGCAGTACTTC. This translates into CASSSDPGYNEQYF. Complete variable domain (other parts from reference TRBV7-8 and TRBJ2-7): GAGVSQSPRYKVAKRGQDVALRCDPISGHVSLFWYQQALGQGPEFLTYFQNEAQLDKSGLPSDRFFAERPEGSVSTLKIQRTQQEDSAVYLCASSSDPGYNEQYFGPGTRLTVT.

This clonotype was counted only a few times. This chain links TRBV29-1 with TRBJ2-7; TRBD2 matches 8 bases. V trimming: 5 bases; J trimming: 4 bases; junction bases outside the gene matches: 7. The germline gives CDR1 SQVTM, CDR2 ANQGSEA. This CDR3 has 13 amino acids. The CDR3 protein is CSVRSGSFYEQYF. The CDR3 region has the DNA TGCAGCGTTCGGAGCGGGAGTTTTTACGAGCAGTACTTC.

This sequence joins TRBV5-1 and TRBJ2-5, with a tentative D call TRBD2 (6 bases). The CDR3 has 15 residues. V was trimmed by 0 bases and J by 2 bases, leaving 11 bases between them. Germline V gene data show CDR1 as SGHRS and CDR2 as YFSETQ. The CDR3 protein is CASSLEGGAQETQYF. CDR3 nucleotide sequence: TGCGCCAGCAGCTTGGAGGGCGGGGCACAAGAGACCCAGTACTTC.

At least ten counts were recorded for this clonotype. CDR3 in DNA: TGTGCCAGCAACGAAAAGGGACAGGGAGGGACTGAAGCTTTCTTT. It is translated as CASNEKGQGGTEAFF. This rearrangement joins TRBV6-1 to TRBJ1-1; TRBD1 agrees at 9 bases. The CDR3 extends over 15 amino acids. Trimming cost V 7 bases and J 5 bases; bases outside gene matches: 11. In germline, CDR1 is MNHNS, CDR2 SASEGT.

This clonotype appeared a few times. V is TRBV10-3 and J is TRBJ2-5; possible D gene TRBD1, 6 bases. CDR3 length equals 13 residues. Germline CDR1 reads ENHRY; CDR2 reads SYGVKD. V was pared by 0 bases and J by 12 bases, with 14 bases between. The CDR3: CAISESAWDTEYF. In nucleotides, the CDR3 is TGTGCCATCAGTGAGTCAGCATGGGACACCGAGTACTTC.

The chain recombines TRBV12-3 or TRBV12-4 with TRBJ2-3, with D maybe TRBD2 (5 bases). The CDR3 totals 14 residues. V lost 5 bases to trimming and J lost 5 bases, with 14 bases between them. CDR3 amino acids: CASSNRGRGDTQYF. The DNA for the CDR3 is TGTGCCAGCAGTAACCGGGGTCGCGGAGATACGCAGTATTTT.

The rearrangement uses TRBV5-1 and TRBJ2-7; the match to TRBD2 covers 8 bases. The germline V gene has CDR1 SGHRS and CDR2 YFSETQ. CDR3 length: 17 residues. With 0 bases clipped from V and 3 bases from J, the junction kept 11 bases outside the gene matches. The CDR3: CASSLVAQAGGIYEQYF. The CDR3 DNA is TGCGCCAGCAGCTTGGTGGCTCAGGCGGGGGGAATCTACGAGCAGTACTTC.

The chain employs TRBV18 and TRBJ1-5; D uncertain. The germline CDR1 and CDR2 sequences are KGHSH and LQKENI. V lost 1 base and J 4 bases, leaving 14 bases between the germline ends. This CDR3 is built from 16 residues. The CDR3 DNA is TGTGCCAGCTCACCACTAAGGGAAGGAGTAAATCAGCCCCAGCATTTT. Translation: CASSPLREGVNQPQHF.

This clonotype was detected a few times. This sequence joins TRBV7-6 and TRBJ2-5, with 11 bases fitting TRBD2. Germline CDR1 and CDR2: SGHVS and FNYEAQ. V shed 4 bases, J shed 10 bases, and the junction held 14 bases outside the gene matches. CDR3 length: 16 amino acids. CDR3 DNA sequence: TGTGCCAGCAGCTCTCTTAGCGGGAGGGCCCCCAGGGTCCAGTACTTC. Its translation is CASSSLSGRAPRVQYF.

This CDR3 reads CASSSYRGLEEEQYF. CDR3 in DNA: TGTGCCAGCAGCAGTTACAGGGGGCTTGAAGAAGAGCAGTACTTC. The V gene is TRBV7-9, the J gene TRBJ2-7; TRBD1 aligns across 9 bases. Germline assignment: CDR1 SEHNR and CDR2 FQNEAQ (reference sequence). There are 15 residues in the CDR3. With 5 bases clipped from V and 7 bases from J, the junction kept 12 bases outside the gene matches.